This TCR beta chain was observed in a study of T cell repertoires in cytomegalovirus infection. TCRdb passed the reads through MiXCR, listing each CDR3 protein once. The table records 550,000 to 700,000 distinct CDR3 sequences, approximately 40% of them present only once. The ends lost 7 bases at V and 7 bases at J; junction bases unmatched: 10. CDR3 size: 15 residues. CDR1 and CDR2 (germline): MNHNS, SASEGT. To note about this clonotype: Its antigen remains unidentified.

The chain uses TRBV6-1 and TRBJ2-1; 10 bases fit TRBD2. This TCR was recovered from a human donor in good health (CMV status not recorded). Some clones in this sample may be carry-over from other donors' samples. Sequenced here: cultured PBMCs, sampled from culture after CMV antigen stimulation. The CDR3 loop reads CASTDGGLARNEQFF. The CDR3 nucleotides are TGTGCCAGCACCGATGGGGGACTAGCGCGAAATGAGCAGTTCTTC.